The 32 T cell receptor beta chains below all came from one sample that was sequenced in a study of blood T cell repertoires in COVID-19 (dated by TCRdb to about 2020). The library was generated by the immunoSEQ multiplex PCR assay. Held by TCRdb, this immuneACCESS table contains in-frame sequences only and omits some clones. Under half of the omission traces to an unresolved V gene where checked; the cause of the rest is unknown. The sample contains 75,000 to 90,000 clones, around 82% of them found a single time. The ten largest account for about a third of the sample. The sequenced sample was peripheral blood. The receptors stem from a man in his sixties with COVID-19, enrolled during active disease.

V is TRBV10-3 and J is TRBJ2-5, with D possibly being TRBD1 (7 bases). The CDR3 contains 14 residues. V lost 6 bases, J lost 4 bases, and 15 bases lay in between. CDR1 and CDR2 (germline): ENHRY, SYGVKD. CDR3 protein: CAIRKGQGGETQYF. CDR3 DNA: TGTGCCATCAGGAAGGGGCAGGGGGGAGAGACCCAGTACTTC.

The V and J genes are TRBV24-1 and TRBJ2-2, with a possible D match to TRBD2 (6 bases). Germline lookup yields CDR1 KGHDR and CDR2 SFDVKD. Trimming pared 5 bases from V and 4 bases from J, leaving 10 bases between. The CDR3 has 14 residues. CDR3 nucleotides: TGTGCCACCAGTGCTGGGGGGAGCACCGGGGAGCTGTTTTTT. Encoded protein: CATSAGGSTGELFF.

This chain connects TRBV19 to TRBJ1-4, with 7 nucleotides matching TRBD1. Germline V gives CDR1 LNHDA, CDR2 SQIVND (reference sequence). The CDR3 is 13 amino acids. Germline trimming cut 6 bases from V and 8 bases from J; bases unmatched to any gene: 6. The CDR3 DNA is TGTGCCAGTAGACAGGGGTTAAGAGAAAAACTGTTTTTT. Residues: CASRQGLREKLFF.

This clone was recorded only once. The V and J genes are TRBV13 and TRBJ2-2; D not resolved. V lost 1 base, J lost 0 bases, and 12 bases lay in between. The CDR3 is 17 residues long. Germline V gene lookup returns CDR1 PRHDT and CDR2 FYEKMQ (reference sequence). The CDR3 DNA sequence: TGTGCCAGCAGCTTAGCTTGGCGGCAGTCGAACACCGGGGAGCTGTTTTTT. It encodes CASSLAWRQSNTGELFF.

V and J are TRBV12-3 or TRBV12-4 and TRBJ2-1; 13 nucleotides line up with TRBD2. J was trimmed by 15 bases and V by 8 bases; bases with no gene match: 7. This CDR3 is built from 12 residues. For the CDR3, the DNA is TGTGCCAGCGCCCGGACTAGCGGGAGTGCGTTCTTC. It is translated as CASARTSGSAFF.

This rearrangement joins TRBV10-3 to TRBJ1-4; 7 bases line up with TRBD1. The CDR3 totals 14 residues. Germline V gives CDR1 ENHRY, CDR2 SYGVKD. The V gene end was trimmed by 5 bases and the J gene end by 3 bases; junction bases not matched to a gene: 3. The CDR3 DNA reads TGTGCCATCAGTCGCGACAGGGCTAATGAAAAACTGTTTTTT. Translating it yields CAISRDRANEKLFF.

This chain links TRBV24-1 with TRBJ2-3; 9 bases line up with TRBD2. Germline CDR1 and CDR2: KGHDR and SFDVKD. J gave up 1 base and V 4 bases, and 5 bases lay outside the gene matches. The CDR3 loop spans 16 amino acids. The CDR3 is CATSDQAGGGTDTQYF. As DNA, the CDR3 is TGTGCCACCAGTGACCAAGCGGGGGGTGGCACAGATACGCAGTATTTT.

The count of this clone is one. The CDR3 DNA reads as TGTGCCTGGAGTCAGGACAATGAGCAGTTCTTC. Translation gives CAWSQDNEQFF. This chain links TRBV30 with TRBJ2-1; D call uncertain. The length of the CDR3 is 11 residues. The V end was cut by 2 bases, the J end by 5 bases, with 4 bases between. Germline V lookup: CDR1 GTSNPN, CDR2 SVGIG (reference sequence).

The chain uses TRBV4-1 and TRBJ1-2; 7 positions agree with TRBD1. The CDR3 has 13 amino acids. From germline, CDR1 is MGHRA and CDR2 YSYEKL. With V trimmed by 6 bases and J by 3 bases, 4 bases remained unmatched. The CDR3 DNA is TGCGCCAGCAGGACAGGGAAGGACTATGGCTACACCTTC. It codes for CASRTGKDYGYTF.

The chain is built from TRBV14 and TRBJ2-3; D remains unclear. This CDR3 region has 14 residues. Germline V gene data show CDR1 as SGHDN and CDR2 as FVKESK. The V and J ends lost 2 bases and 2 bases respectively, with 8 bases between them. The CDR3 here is CASSQSRNTDTQYF. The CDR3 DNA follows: TGTGCCAGCAGCCAATCGAGGAACACAGATACGCAGTATTTT.

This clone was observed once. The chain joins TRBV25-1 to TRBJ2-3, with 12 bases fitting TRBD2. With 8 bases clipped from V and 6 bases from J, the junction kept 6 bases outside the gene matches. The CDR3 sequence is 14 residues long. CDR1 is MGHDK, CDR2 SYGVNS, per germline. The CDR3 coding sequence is TGTGCCAGCGGACTAGCGGGGTCCGTGGATACGCAGTATTTT. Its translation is CASGLAGSVDTQYF.

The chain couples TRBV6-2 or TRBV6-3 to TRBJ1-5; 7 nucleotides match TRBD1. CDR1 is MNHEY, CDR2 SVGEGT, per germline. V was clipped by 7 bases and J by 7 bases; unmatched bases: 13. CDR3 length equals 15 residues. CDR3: CASTPLDRDGQPQHF. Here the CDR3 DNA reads TGTGCCAGCACCCCCTTAGACAGGGACGGCCAGCCCCAGCATTTT.

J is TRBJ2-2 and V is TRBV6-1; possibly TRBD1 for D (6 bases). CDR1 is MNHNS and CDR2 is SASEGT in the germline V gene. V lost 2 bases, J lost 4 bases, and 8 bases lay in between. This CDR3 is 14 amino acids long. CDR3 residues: CASSEQGTTGELFF. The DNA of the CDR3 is TGTGCCAGCAGTGAACAGGGGACCACCGGGGAGCTGTTTTTT.

The CDR3 sequence: CASSLARGGLTEAFF. In DNA, the CDR3 is TGTGCCAGCAGCTTGGCCAGGGGAGGGTTGACTGAAGCTTTCTTT. The V gene is TRBV5-4, the J gene TRBJ1-1, with a possible D match to TRBD1 (6 bases). Germline CDR1 reads SGHNT; CDR2 reads YYREEE (reference sequence). The CDR3 totals 15 residues. Trimming cost V 0 bases and J 5 bases, with 14 bases left between them.

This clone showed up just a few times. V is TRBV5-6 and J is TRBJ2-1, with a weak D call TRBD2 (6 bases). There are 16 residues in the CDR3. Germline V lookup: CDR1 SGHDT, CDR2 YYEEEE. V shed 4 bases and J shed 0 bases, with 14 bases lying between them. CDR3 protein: CASSGPSASSYNEQFF. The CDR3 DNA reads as TGTGCCAGCAGCGGTCCTAGCGCGAGCTCCTACAATGAGCAGTTCTTC.

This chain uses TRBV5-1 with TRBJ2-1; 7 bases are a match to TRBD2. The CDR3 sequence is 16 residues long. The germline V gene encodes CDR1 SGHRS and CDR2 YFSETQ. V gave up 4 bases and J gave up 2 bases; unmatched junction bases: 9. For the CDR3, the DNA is TGCGCCAGCAGCATTCTGGGGGGGGAACCCTACAATGAGCAGTTCTTC. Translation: CASSILGGEPYNEQFF.

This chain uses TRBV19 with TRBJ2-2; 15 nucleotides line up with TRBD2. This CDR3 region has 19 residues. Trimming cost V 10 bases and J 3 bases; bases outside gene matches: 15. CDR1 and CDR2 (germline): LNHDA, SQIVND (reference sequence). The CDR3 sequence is CATVKIPGLAGGHTGELFF. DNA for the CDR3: TGTGCCACCGTCAAAATACCGGGACTAGCGGGGGGACACACCGGGGAGCTGTTTTTT.

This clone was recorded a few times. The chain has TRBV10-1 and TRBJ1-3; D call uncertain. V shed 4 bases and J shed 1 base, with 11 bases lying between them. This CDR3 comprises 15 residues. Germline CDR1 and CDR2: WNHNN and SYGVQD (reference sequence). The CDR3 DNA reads TGCGCCAGCAGTGTCCGCGGAGGATCTGGAAACACCATATATTTT. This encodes CASSVRGGSGNTIYF.

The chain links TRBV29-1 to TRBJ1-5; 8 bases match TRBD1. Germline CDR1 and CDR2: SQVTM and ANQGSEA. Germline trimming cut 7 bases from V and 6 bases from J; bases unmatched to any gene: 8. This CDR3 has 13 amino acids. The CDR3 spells CSGGQGWGQPQHF. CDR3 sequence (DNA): TGCAGCGGCGGACAGGGCTGGGGTCAGCCCCAGCATTTT. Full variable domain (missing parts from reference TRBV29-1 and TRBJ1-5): SAVISQKPSRDICQRGTSLTIQCQVDSQVTMMFWYRQQPGQSLTLIATANQGSEATYESGFVIDKFPISRPNLTFSTLTVSNMSPEDSSIYLCSGGQGWGQPQHFGDGTRLSIL.

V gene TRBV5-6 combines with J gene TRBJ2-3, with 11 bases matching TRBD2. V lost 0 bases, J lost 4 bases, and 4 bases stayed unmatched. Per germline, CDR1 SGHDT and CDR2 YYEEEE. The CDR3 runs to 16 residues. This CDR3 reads CASSLAIAGGADTQYF. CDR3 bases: TGTGCCAGCAGCTTGGCAATAGCGGGGGGGGCAGATACGCAGTATTTT.

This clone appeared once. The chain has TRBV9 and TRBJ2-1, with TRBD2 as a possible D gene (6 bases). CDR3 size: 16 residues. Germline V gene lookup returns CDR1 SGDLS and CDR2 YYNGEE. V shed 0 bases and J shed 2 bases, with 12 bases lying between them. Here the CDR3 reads CASSVVSLATYNEQFF. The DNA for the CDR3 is TGTGCCAGCAGCGTAGTGTCACTAGCCACCTACAATGAGCAGTTCTTC.

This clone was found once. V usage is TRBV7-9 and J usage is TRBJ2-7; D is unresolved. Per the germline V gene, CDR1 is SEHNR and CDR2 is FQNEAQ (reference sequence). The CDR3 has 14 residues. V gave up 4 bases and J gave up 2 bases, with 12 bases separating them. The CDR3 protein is CASSSDSLPYEQYF. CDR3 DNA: TGTGCCAGCAGCTCAGACTCGTTACCCTACGAGCAGTACTTC.

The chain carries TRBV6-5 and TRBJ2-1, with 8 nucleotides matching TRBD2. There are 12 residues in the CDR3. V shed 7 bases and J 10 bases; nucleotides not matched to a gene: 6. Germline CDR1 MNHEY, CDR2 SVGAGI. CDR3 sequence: CASNGGAGEQFF. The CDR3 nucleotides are TGTGCCAGCAACGGGGGGGCTGGGGAGCAGTTCTTC.

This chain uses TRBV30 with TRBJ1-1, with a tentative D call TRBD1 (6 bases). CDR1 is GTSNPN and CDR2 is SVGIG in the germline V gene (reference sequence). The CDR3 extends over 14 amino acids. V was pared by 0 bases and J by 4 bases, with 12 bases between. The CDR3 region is CAWSVYQGITEAFF. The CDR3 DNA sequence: TGTGCCTGGAGTGTATACCAGGGGATCACTGAAGCTTTCTTT.

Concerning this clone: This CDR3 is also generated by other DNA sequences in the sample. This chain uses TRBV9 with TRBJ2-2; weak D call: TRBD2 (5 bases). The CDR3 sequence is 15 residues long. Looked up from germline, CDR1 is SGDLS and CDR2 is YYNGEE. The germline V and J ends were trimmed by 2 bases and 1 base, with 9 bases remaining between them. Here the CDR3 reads CASSVLAVNTGELFF. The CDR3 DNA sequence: TGTGCCAGCAGCGTGCTAGCCGTGAACACCGGGGAGCTGTTTTTT.

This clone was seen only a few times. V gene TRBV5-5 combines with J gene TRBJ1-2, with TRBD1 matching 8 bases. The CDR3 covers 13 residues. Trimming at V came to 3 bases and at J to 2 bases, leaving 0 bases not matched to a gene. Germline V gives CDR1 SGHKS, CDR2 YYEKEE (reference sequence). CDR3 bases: TGTGCCAGCAGCTGGGACAGGAACTATGGCTACACCTTC. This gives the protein CASSWDRNYGYTF. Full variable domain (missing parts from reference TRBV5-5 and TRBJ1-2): DAGVTQSPTHLIKTRGQQVTLRCSPISGHKSVSWYQQVLGQGPQFIFQYYEKEERGRGNFPDRFSARQFPNYSSELNVNALLLGDSALYLCASSWDRNYGYTFGSGTRLTVV.

The CDR3 region is CASSPDQGHNQPQHF. DNA of the CDR3: TGTGCCAGCAGCCCTGATCAGGGGCACAATCAGCCCCAGCATTTT. The chain combines TRBV7-2 with TRBJ1-5; possible D gene TRBD1, 6 bases. The germline V and J ends were trimmed by 5 bases and 3 bases, with 14 bases remaining between them. The CDR3 runs to 15 residues. CDR1 is SGHTA, CDR2 FQGNSA, per germline.

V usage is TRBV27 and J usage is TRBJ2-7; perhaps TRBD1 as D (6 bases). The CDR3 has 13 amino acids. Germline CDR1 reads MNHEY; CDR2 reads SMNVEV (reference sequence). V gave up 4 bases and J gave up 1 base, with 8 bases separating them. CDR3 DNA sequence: TGTGCCAGCAGTTGGGGGCTATCCTACGAGCAGTACTTC. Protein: CASSWGLSYEQYF.

The CDR3 coding sequence is TGTGCCAGTACCCCTTCCGGGACATTAGGGGGCTATGGCTACACCTTC. Translating gives CASTPSGTLGGYGYTF. The chain carries TRBV19 and TRBJ1-2, with D perhaps TRBD1 (6 bases). This CDR3 spans 16 amino acids. Germline values: CDR1 LNHDA, CDR2 SQIVND (reference sequence). Trimming removed 7 bases at V and 4 bases at J, with 22 bases between.

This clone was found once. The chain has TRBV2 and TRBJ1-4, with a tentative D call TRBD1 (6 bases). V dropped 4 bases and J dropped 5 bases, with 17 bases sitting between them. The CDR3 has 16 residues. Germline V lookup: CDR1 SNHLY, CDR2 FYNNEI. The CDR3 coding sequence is TGTGCCAGCAGTGGACCCTTGCGACAGGAGAATGAAAAACTGTTTTTT. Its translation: CASSGPLRQENEKLFF.

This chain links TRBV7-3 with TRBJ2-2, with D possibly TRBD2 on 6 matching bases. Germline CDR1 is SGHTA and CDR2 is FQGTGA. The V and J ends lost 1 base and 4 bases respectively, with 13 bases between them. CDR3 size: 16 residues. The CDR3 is CASSLMVGSGTGELFF. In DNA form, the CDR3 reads TGTGCCAGCAGCTTAATGGTCGGGAGTGGCACCGGGGAGCTGTTTTTT.

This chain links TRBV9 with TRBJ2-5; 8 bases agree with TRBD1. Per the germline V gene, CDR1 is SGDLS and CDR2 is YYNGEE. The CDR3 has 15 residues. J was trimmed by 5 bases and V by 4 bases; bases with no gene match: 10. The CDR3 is CASSFQTGAGETQYF. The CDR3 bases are TGTGCCAGCAGCTTTCAGACAGGGGCGGGGGAGACCCAGTACTTC.